This T cell receptor (beta chain) appears in the sequencing data of a study of vaccination and CD4 T cells after COVID-19. Regarding the study as a whole: Detection of a median roughly 85% of reactive clones in convalescent patients was confined to the period after vaccination.

As for treatment: approximately nine-day PBMC culture with coronavirus spike peptide pools or control peptides (ViraFEST assay). During the years 2011-2018, before the COVID-19 pandemic, the unexposed donor's CD4+ T cells were collected. ViraFEST stimulated the growth of antigen-specific T cells using peptide pools and subsequently profiled their TCRs by sequencing. Fresh replacement IL-2 medium substituted for half the medium on days 3 and 7. With SARS-CoV-2 S/N and four cold-coronavirus spikes, unexposed-donor CD4+ T cells were probed, cells permitting. The CDR3 covers 14 residues. CDR1 is MDHEN, CDR2 SYDVKM, per germline. The V gene lost 7 bases and the J gene lost 4 bases, with 14 bases spanning the gap. On this clonotype: Its specificity is not known.

At the Johns Hopkins FTIC core, DNA taken from cultured CD4+ T cells was sequenced by way of the Oncomine TCR Beta short-read assay. Genomic DNA from cultured CD4+ T cells was extracted. MiXCR was run by TCRdb on the PCR reads, yielding one entry per CDR3 protein. This table has approximately 9,300 distinct CDR3 sequences, roughly 30% appearing once. This sequence originates from a human donor in good health. The V gene is TRBV28, the J gene TRBJ1-5; D not certain. Sequenced sample: CD4+ T cells from blood, cultured in vitro. CDR3 sequence (DNA): TGTGCCAGCACTACCCGGGATCGAAATCAGCCCCAGCATTTT. It yields the protein CASTTRDRNQPQHF.